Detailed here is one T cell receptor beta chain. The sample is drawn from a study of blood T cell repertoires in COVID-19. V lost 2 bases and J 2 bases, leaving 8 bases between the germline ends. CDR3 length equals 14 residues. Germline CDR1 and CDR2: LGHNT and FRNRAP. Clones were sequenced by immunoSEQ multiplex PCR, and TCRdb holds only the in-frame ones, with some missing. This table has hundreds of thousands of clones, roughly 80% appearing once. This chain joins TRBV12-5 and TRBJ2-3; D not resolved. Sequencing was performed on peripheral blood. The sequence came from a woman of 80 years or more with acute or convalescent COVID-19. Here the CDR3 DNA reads TGTGCTAGTGGTTTGTGGGCTACCACAGATACGCAGTATTTT. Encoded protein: CASGLWATTDTQYF.